Each of the 32 T cell receptor beta chains below was sequenced from the same sample in a study of graft-versus-host responses after intestinal transplantation. Clones were read by immunoSEQ multiplex PCR, and TCRdb kept only the in-frame ones, dropping some. The data contain 9,500 to 12,000 clones, 80% to 95% of them singletons. The sample was PBMCs, taken about 70 days after transplant. The receptors stem from a human patient who received an intestinal transplant, so some T cells may come from the graft donor.

The chain recombines TRBV11-3 with TRBJ2-2, with 9 bases that match TRBD2. V was pared by 5 bases and J by 2 bases, with 12 bases of the junction left unmatched. Germline values: CDR1 SGHNT, CDR2 YENEEA. This CDR3 has 18 amino acids. The CDR3 DNA follows: TGTGCCAGCAGCACAAAGGCCCAGCGGGAGGCCAACACCGGGGAGCTGTTTTTT. This encodes CASSTKAQREANTGELFF.

This chain uses TRBV28 with TRBJ2-3; 12 positions agree with TRBD2. Germline lookup yields CDR1 MDHEN and CDR2 SYDVKM. V shed 6 bases, J shed 0 bases, and the junction held 4 bases outside the gene matches. The CDR3 length is 16 residues. The CDR3 DNA reads TGTGCCAGCAGCACGCTAGCGGGAGGGAGCACAGATACGCAGTATTTT. Translation gives CASSTLAGGSTDTQYF.

This chain joins TRBV9 and TRBJ2-7; TRBD2 might be the D (6 bases). Trimming took off 0 bases at V and 4 bases at J, with 11 bases between the two ends. From germline, CDR1 is SGDLS and CDR2 YYNGEE. CDR3 length: 14 residues. In DNA form, the CDR3 reads TGTGCCAGCAGCGTAGACGGGAGACCTTACGAGCAGTACTTC. Its protein is CASSVDGRPYEQYF.

V and J are TRBV27 and TRBJ2-7, with D perhaps TRBD2 (6 bases). V dropped 4 bases and J dropped 6 bases, with 13 bases sitting between them. The CDR3 runs 13 residues. Germline CDR1 reads MNHEY; CDR2 reads SMNVEV (reference sequence). The CDR3 reads CASSYGGPREQYF. The CDR3 nucleotides are TGTGCCAGCAGTTATGGAGGGCCGCGCGAGCAGTACTTC.

V gene TRBV5-1 combines with J gene TRBJ1-2; 8 bases are a match to TRBD1. Losses at the gene ends were 0 bases for V and 8 bases for J; bases not matched to a gene: 12. Germline-derived CDR1 and CDR2 are SGHRS and YFSETQ. This CDR3 is 16 amino acids long. The CDR3 is CASSLEVQDRASGYTF. Here the CDR3 DNA reads TGCGCCAGCAGCTTGGAGGTCCAGGACAGGGCAAGCGGCTACACCTTC.

The rearrangement uses TRBV7-3 and TRBJ2-3; tentative D call: TRBD2 (6 bases). Trimming took off 5 bases at V and 6 bases at J, with 21 bases between the two ends. The CDR3 runs 16 residues. Germline lookup yields CDR1 SGHTA and CDR2 FQGTGA. For the CDR3, the DNA is TGTGCCAGCAGCCCCCGGGGTAGCGGTACGAGGGATACGCAGTATTTT. Translated: CASSPRGSGTRDTQYF.

This clone was seen more than once but under ten times. The chain combines TRBV7-2 with TRBJ1-5; 7 nucleotides line up with TRBD1. This CDR3 comprises 14 residues. Germline assignment: CDR1 SGHTA and CDR2 FQGNSA. Trimming took 5 bases from V and 2 from J; bases not matched to a gene: 3. The CDR3 loop reads CASSRTGGNQPQHF. The CDR3 DNA reads as TGTGCCAGCAGCCGAACAGGGGGCAATCAGCCCCAGCATTTT.

The V and J genes are TRBV9 and TRBJ2-1; D not certain. Germline V CDR1 and CDR2: SGDLS, YYNGEE. The length of the CDR3 is 12 residues. V lost 0 bases and J 7 bases, leaving 5 bases between the germline ends. CDR3 nucleotides: TGTGCCAGCAGCGTAGGGGCGAATGAGCAGTTCTTC. Amino acid sequence: CASSVGANEQFF.

This chain links TRBV6-8 with TRBJ2-7, with D maybe TRBD1 (6 bases). The V gene lost 8 bases and the J gene lost 3 bases, with 8 bases spanning the gap. The CDR3 contains 11 residues. Germline V gives CDR1 MNHGY, CDR2 SAAAGT. The DNA of the CDR3 is TGTGCCAGCCTACAGGGCTACGAGCAGTACTTC. Protein product: CASLQGYEQYF.

About this clone: A junction end diverges from the germline sequence, so it may reflect a read error. This chain connects TRBV4-1 to TRBJ2-7; D is perhaps TRBD1 or TRBD2 (5 bases each). The CDR3 totals 15 residues. In germline, CDR1 is MGHRA, CDR2 YSYEKL. The DNA of the CDR3 is TGTGCCAGCAGCCAAGGGACCTGGGGATCCTACGAGCAGTACTTC. It codes for CASSQGTWGSYEQYF.

This chain connects TRBV4-1 to TRBJ2-3; D is undetermined. V shed 3 bases and J shed 2 bases, with 15 bases lying between them. Germline CDR1 reads MGHRA; CDR2 reads YSYEKL. The CDR3 runs to 16 residues. This CDR3 is CASSQHPGPITDTQYF. CDR3 bases: TGCGCCAGCAGCCAGCATCCGGGCCCTATCACAGATACGCAGTATTTT.

This chain joins TRBV9 and TRBJ2-7; 7 bases fit TRBD2. With 3 bases clipped from V and 6 bases from J, the junction kept 9 bases outside the gene matches. From germline, CDR1 is SGDLS and CDR2 YYNGEE. CDR3 size: 14 residues. In DNA, the CDR3 is TGTGCCAGCAGCGCCCGCGCGGGAGAAGGCGAGCAGTACTTC. Translation gives CASSARAGEGEQYF. The entire variable domain, with the rest obtained from reference TRBV9 and TRBJ2-7, is as follows: DSGVTQTPKHLITATGQRVTLRCSPRSGDLSVYWYQQSLDQGLQFLIQYYNGEERAKGNILERFSAQQFPDLHSELNLSSLELGDSALYFCASSARAGEGEQYFGPGTRLTVT.

The chain couples TRBV7-9 to TRBJ1-6, with D possibly being TRBD1 (5 bases). Per the germline V gene, CDR1 is SEHNR and CDR2 is FQNEAQ (reference sequence). The V end was cut by 5 bases, the J end by 7 bases, with 15 bases between. CDR3 size: 15 residues. CDR3 loop: CASSLTGTENSPLHF. For the CDR3, the DNA is TGTGCCAGCAGCCTGACCGGGACGGAAAATTCACCCCTCCACTTT.

The chain has TRBV13 and TRBJ2-1; D is unresolved. Germline-derived CDR1 and CDR2 are PRHDT and FYEKMQ (reference sequence). V lost 4 bases, J lost 9 bases, and 10 bases lay in between. This CDR3 comprises 12 residues. CDR3 bases: TGTGCCAGCAGCTCACTCCTCGGTGAGCAGTTCTTC. The encoded protein is CASSSLLGEQFF.

V is TRBV15 and J is TRBJ2-2, with 7 nucleotides matching TRBD2. CDR3 size: 16 residues. CDR1 LNHNV and CDR2 YYDKDF come from the germline V gene (reference sequence). V lost 2 bases and J lost 0; bases outside the gene matches: 3. The CDR3 loop is CATSRRGLSNTGELFF. In nucleotides, the CDR3 is TGTGCCACCAGCAGAAGGGGACTATCGAACACCGGGGAGCTGTTTTTT.

This chain's CDR3 is CASSQGTRSEQFF. The CDR3 DNA is TGCGCCAGCAGCCAAGGGACTAGAAGTGAGCAGTTCTTC. The chain is built from TRBV4-1 and TRBJ2-1, with 7 bases matching TRBD2. This CDR3 comprises 13 residues. Germline loops: CDR1 MGHRA, CDR2 YSYEKL. The J segment lost 9 bases and the V segment lost 1 base, leaving 3 bases of the junction unmatched.

The rearrangement links TRBV23-1 to TRBJ2-7; the D gene could be TRBD1 or TRBD2 (6 bases each). TRBV23-1 is recorded as an ORF, its role being uncertain. This CDR3 is 19 amino acids long. V was cut by 4 bases and J by 1 base, with 26 bases left in between. For the CDR3, the DNA is TGCGCCAGCAGTCCCTCTGGGGGTAGGGGGGCCCAATCATCCTACGAGCAGTACTTC. This codes for CASSPSGGRGAQSSYEQYF.

This chain connects TRBV10-2 to TRBJ1-4; 11 bases are a match to TRBD1. This CDR3 is 17 amino acids long. Germline CDR1 and CDR2: WSHSY and SAAADI. J gave up 0 bases and V 0 bases, and 0 bases lay outside the gene matches. The CDR3 region has the DNA TGCGCCAGCAGTGAGTCGGGACAGGGGGCAACTAATGAAAAACTGTTTTTT. Encoded protein: CASSESGQGATNEKLFF.

The gene calls are TRBV7-8 and TRBJ2-7, with a weak D call TRBD2 (6 bases). The CDR3 is 13 residues long. CDR1 is SGHVS and CDR2 is FQNEAQ in the germline V gene. Trimming took 5 bases from V and 1 from J, leaving 9 bases between them. CDR3 DNA: TGTGCCAGCAGCCCGGGGGTTTCCTACGAGCAGTACTTC. This sequence encodes CASSPGVSYEQYF.

The chain's CDR3 is CAWSAGRGSNEQYF. The CDR3, as DNA: TGTGCCTGGAGTGCCGGAAGGGGGTCCAACGAGCAGTACTTC. The chain joins TRBV30 to TRBJ2-7, with D perhaps TRBD1 (6 bases). Looked up from germline, CDR1 is GTSNPN and CDR2 is SVGIG (reference sequence). The CDR3 contains 14 residues. Trimming removed 1 base at V and 5 bases at J, with 15 bases between.

V gene TRBV29-1 combines with J gene TRBJ1-1, with D perhaps TRBD1 (5 bases). The length of the CDR3 is 13 residues. V lost 3 bases, J lost 3 bases, and 11 bases lay in between. The germline gives CDR1 SQVTM, CDR2 ANQGSEA. The CDR3 DNA is TGCAGCGTTGAGAGGGGCGGGGACACTGAAGCTTTCTTT. This encodes CSVERGGDTEAFF. The variable domain in full, completed from reference TRBV29-1 and TRBJ1-1, reads SAVISQKPSRDICQRGTSLTIQCQVDSQVTMMFWYRQQPGQSLTLIATANQGSEATYESGFVIDKFPISRPNLTFSTLTVSNMSPEDSSIYLCSVERGGDTEAFFGQGTRLTVV.

The sample holds a few counts of this clone. The chain joins TRBV6-1 to TRBJ2-3; 8 bases align to TRBD1. This CDR3 spans 13 amino acids. Germline CDR1 MNHNS, CDR2 SASEGT. The trim removed 6 bases at V and 1 base at J, leaving 0 bases unmatched. CDR3 in DNA: TGTGCCAGCAGGGACAGGGGCACAGATACGCAGTATTTT. Encoded protein: CASRDRGTDTQYF.

This chain uses TRBV2 with TRBJ2-7, with D perhaps matching TRBD1 (5 bases). CDR3 length equals 11 residues. The ends were cut back, 7 bases at V and 7 bases at J, with 11 bases in the middle. Germline values: CDR1 SNHLY, CDR2 FYNNEI. CDR3 in amino acids: CASITNREQYF. DNA for the CDR3: TGTGCCAGCATAACAAACAGGGAGCAGTACTTC. Filled out from reference TRBV2 and TRBJ2-7, the complete variable domain reads EPEVTQTPSHQVTQMGQEVILRCVPISNHLYFYWYRQILGQKVEFLVSFYNNEISEKSEIFDDQFSVERPDGSNFTLKIRSTKLEDSAMYFCASITNREQYFGPGTRLTVT.

V and J are TRBV4-3 and TRBJ2-1, with D maybe TRBD2 (6 bases). Trimming pared 2 bases from V and 7 bases from J, leaving 18 bases between. The CDR3 is 16 amino acids. Germline values: CDR1 LGHNA, CDR2 YSLEER. The CDR3 loop is CASSQTGLTYGNEQFF. CDR3 DNA sequence: TGCGCCAGCAGCCAAACCGGACTAACCTATGGTAATGAGCAGTTCTTC.

The V gene is TRBV5-4, the J gene TRBJ2-1; TRBD1 agrees at 8 bases. The CDR3 totals 16 residues. Germline trimming cut 4 bases from V and 4 bases from J; bases unmatched to any gene: 10. The germline gives CDR1 SGHNT, CDR2 YYREEE (reference sequence). CDR3 sequence (DNA): TGTGCCAGCAGCCCTACCGGGACAGGCCTATACAATGAGCAGTTCTTC. Amino acids: CASSPTGTGLYNEQFF.

This chain connects TRBV7-9 to TRBJ1-4; 7 bases agree with TRBD1. This CDR3 comprises 15 residues. Trimming took 5 bases from V and 8 from J; bases not matched to a gene: 11. Germline assignment: CDR1 SEHNR and CDR2 FQNEAQ (reference sequence). For the CDR3, the DNA is TGTGCCAGCAGCACCAGACAGGGAAGAGGGGAAAAACTGTTTTTT. This sequence encodes CASSTRQGRGEKLFF.

V and J are TRBV15 and TRBJ2-7, with D possibly matching TRBD2 (6 bases). Germline loops: CDR1 LNHNV, CDR2 YYDKDF (reference sequence). CDR3 length: 12 residues. The V end was cut by 8 bases, the J end by 2 bases, with 10 bases between. CDR3 DNA: TGTGCCACCGGGGGGTTGACCTACGAGCAGTACTTC. As protein: CATGGLTYEQYF.

The rearrangement uses TRBV29-1 and TRBJ2-1; 15 nucleotides line up with TRBD2. This CDR3 has 19 amino acids. The germline CDR1 and CDR2 sequences are SQVTM and ANQGSEA. V was pared by 6 bases and J by 0 bases, with 12 bases of the junction left unmatched. Here the CDR3 reads CSVAIGLAGGFSSYNEQFF. The CDR3 DNA reads as TGCAGCGTGGCAATCGGACTAGCGGGAGGGTTTAGCTCCTACAATGAGCAGTTCTTC.

CDR3 residues: CASSLGGLGEQYF. The CDR3 bases are TGTGCCAGCAGCTTGGGCGGCTTAGGCGAGCAGTACTTC. The gene calls are TRBV5-8 and TRBJ2-7; the D is unclear. This CDR3 spans 13 amino acids. The germline V gene has CDR1 SGHTS and CDR2 YDEGEE. With 0 bases removed from V and 6 bases from J, the gap between germline ends came to 10 bases.

The chain recombines TRBV28 with TRBJ2-5; D tentatively fits TRBD1 or TRBD2 (6 bases each). The V gene lost 2 bases and the J gene lost 4 bases, with 14 bases spanning the gap. The CDR3 totals 15 residues. The V gene's germline CDR1 is MDHEN and CDR2 SYDVKM. CDR3 region: CASSLNREVLETQYF. The DNA for the CDR3 is TGTGCCAGCAGTTTAAACAGGGAGGTCTTAGAGACCCAGTACTTC. The whole variable domain, filled in from reference TRBV28 and TRBJ2-5, reads DVKVTQSSRYLVKRTGEKVFLECVQDMDHENMFWYRQDPGLGLRLIYFSYDVKMKEKGDIPEGYSVSREKKERFSLILESASTNQTSMYLCASSLNREVLETQYFGPGTRLLVL.

This chain joins TRBV2 and TRBJ1-5, with 7 bases aligning to TRBD1. V dropped 6 bases and J dropped 1; count of bases not matched to a gene: 6. CDR3 size: 15 residues. Germline values: CDR1 SNHLY, CDR2 FYNNEI. CDR3 nucleotides: TGTGCCAGCAGCCCCATGGGACAGAGCAATCAGCCCCAGCATTTT. It codes for CASSPMGQSNQPQHF.

V and J are TRBV5-8 and TRBJ1-1; TRBD1 aligns across 9 bases. V was clipped by 3 bases and J by 4 bases; unmatched bases: 7. The CDR3 covers 15 residues. CDR1 SGHTS and CDR2 YDEGEE come from the germline V gene. In DNA form, the CDR3 reads TGTGCCAGCAGCTCCGTTACAGGGGGCATCACTGAAGCTTTCTTT. Protein sequence: CASSSVTGGITEAFF.